The rows below give T cell receptor beta chains drawn from one sample of a study of early T cells in non-severe SARS-CoV-2 infection. TCRdb re-analysed the 5' RACE reads in MiXCR, keeping a single row per CDR3 protein. The repertoire holds 90,000 to 120,000 distinct CDR3 sequences, 12% seen once, with around 3% in the top ten. The sequenced sample was whole blood. The receptors originated from an adult who was a healthcare worker with PCR-confirmed SARS-CoV-2 infection or an uninfected control (not recorded which). CDR3s include the opening cysteine and the closing phenylalanine or tryptophan. A D gene is named only where the DNA matches it firmly. Some rows have no size entry. The others give once, few or many, or a class for an expanded clone.

j_gene,d_gene,v_gene,abundance,len,CDR3aa,CDR3nt
TRBJ2-2,NA,TRBV10-3,NA,15,CAISDQTFATGELFF,TGTGCCATCAGTGATCAGACTTTTGCCACCGGGGAGCTGTTTTTT
TRBJ2-1,TRBD1,TRBV27,NA,19,CASSFDLRKPGTGYHEQFF,TGTGCCAGCAGTTTTGACTTAAGAAAACCCGGGACAGGGTATCATGAGCAGTTCTTC
TRBJ2-3,NA,TRBV10-3,few,13,CAISSHDTDTQYF,TGTGCCATCAGTAGTCACGACACAGATACGCAGTATTTT
TRBJ2-1,NA,TRBV12-5,many,12,CASPGADNEQFF,TGTGCTAGTCCCGGGGCGGACAATGAGCAGTTCTTC
TRBJ1-2,NA,TRBV7-6,many,13,CASSSGRDGGYTF,TGTGCCAGCAGCTCCGGCAGGGACGGGGGCTACACCTTC
TRBJ1-6,NA,TRBV13,NA,16,CASSLSRGRQMLGLHF,TGTGCCAGCAGCTTAAGTCGTGGGAGACAAATGCTGGGCCTCCACTTT
TRBJ2-1,NA,TRBV6-1,NA,13,CATRDRGSNEQFF,TGTGCCACCCGGGATAGGGGTTCCAATGAGCAGTTCTTC
TRBJ2-3,NA,TRBV29-1,NA,11,CSVLSTDTQYF,TGCAGCGTCCTCAGCACAGATACGCAGTATTTT
TRBJ2-5,TRBD2,TRBV24-1,NA,15,CATSLLAGGKETQYF,TGTGCCACCAGTCTCCTAGCGGGAGGAAAAGAGACCCAGTACTTC
TRBJ1-5,NA,TRBV2,few,15,CASSEGAGSNQPQHF,TGTGCCAGCAGTGAAGGGGCGGGGAGCAATCAGCCCCAGCATTTT
TRBJ2-2,NA,TRBV18,NA,13,CASSPANTGELFF,TGTGCCAGCTCACCCGCGAACACCGGGGAGCTGTTTTTT
TRBJ1-2,TRBD1,TRBV5-6,few,14,CASSRGQAFYGYTF,TGTGCCAGCAGCAGGGGACAGGCCTTCTATGGCTACACCTTC
TRBJ2-1,NA,TRBV5-1,few,15,CASSSRDFLPNEQFF,TGCGCCAGCAGCTCCCGGGACTTCCTACCGAATGAGCAGTTCTTC
TRBJ2-1,TRBD2,TRBV27,many,15,CASSKAGGSYNEQFF,TGTGCCAGCAGTAAAGCGGGAGGGTCCTACAATGAGCAGTTCTTC
TRBJ1-5,NA,TRBV12-3/TRBV12-4,NA,14,CASSLGGANRPQHF,TGTGCCAGCAGTTTGGGGGGAGCGAACCGGCCCCAGCATTTT
TRBJ2-7,NA,TRBV6-5,NA,15,CASSRGRKPSYEQYF,TGTGCCAGCAGCCGCGGCCGGAAACCTTCCTACGAGCAGTACTTC
TRBJ1-6,NA,TRBV28,many,14,CASSLPGKDSPLHF,TGTGCCAGCAGTTTACCGGGAAAGGATTCACCCCTCCACTTT
TRBJ2-4,TRBD1,TRBV29-1,NA,13,CSVEPEGAASQYF,TGCAGCGTTGAACCTGAGGGGGCTGCGTCTCAGTACTTC
TRBJ1-1,NA,TRBV14,NA,14,CASSQVITNTEAFF,TGTGCCAGCAGCCAAGTAATTACGAACACTGAAGCTTTCTTT
TRBJ2-2,NA,TRBV19,many,17,CASSIYPRQGNTGELFF,TGTGCCAGTAGTATCTACCCTCGGCAGGGGAACACCGGGGAGCTGTTTTTT
TRBJ2-7,NA,TRBV12-3/TRBV12-4,many,12,CASSPRGYEQYF,TGTGCCAGCAGTCCGAGGGGGTACGAGCAGTACTTC
TRBJ2-7,TRBD2,TRBV18,NA,14,CASSPRGDSYEQYF,TGTGCCAGCTCACCCCGGGGGGACTCCTACGAGCAGTACTTC
TRBJ2-1,NA,TRBV18,NA,15,CASSSLSGAYNEQFF,TGTGCCAGCTCCTCCTTAAGCGGCGCCTACAATGAGCAGTTCTTC
TRBJ1-1,NA,TRBV2,many,14,CASSERPGSTEAFF,TGTGCCAGCAGTGAAAGGCCAGGGTCCACTGAAGCTTTCTTT
TRBJ1-1,NA,TRBV7-8,many,13,CASSSNRNTEAFF,TGTGCCAGCAGCTCCAACAGGAACACTGAAGCTTTCTTT
TRBJ2-5,TRBD1,TRBV29-1,few,13,CSVPGQGKETQYF,TGCAGCGTTCCGGGACAGGGGAAAGAGACCCAGTACTTC
TRBJ1-4,TRBD1,TRBV6-6,many,15,CASSSDRVGHEKLFF,TGTGCCAGCAGTTCGGACAGGGTTGGACATGAAAAACTGTTTTTT
TRBJ1-1,NA,TRBV30,NA,11,CAWSASAQAFF,TGTGCCTGGAGTGCCTCGGCTCAAGCTTTCTTT
TRBJ2-1,TRBD2,TRBV3-1,NA,15,CASSQFGTSFDEQFF,TGTGCCAGCAGCCAATTCGGGACTAGCTTCGATGAGCAGTTCTTC
TRBJ2-3,NA,TRBV5-1,many,13,CASSYGRTDTQYF,TGCGCCAGCAGCTACGGTCGCACAGATACGCAGTATTTT
TRBJ2-3,TRBD2,TRBV5-1,few,15,CASSSQRGGTDTQYF,TGCGCCAGCAGCTCTCAGCGGGGCGGCACAGATACGCAGTATTTT
TRBJ1-2,TRBD1,TRBV27,many,15,CASSLSLTGNYGYTF,TGTGCCAGCAGTTTATCCCTGACAGGGAACTATGGCTACACCTTC
TRBJ1-5,NA,TRBV18,NA,14,CASSPPGFRQPQHF,TGTGCCAGCTCACCACCAGGCTTCCGTCAGCCCCAGCATTTT
TRBJ1-2,NA,TRBV27,NA,15,CASTPRGGTYYGYTF,TGTGCCAGCACCCCTAGAGGGGGGACCTACTATGGCTACACCTTC
TRBJ2-7,NA,TRBV3-1,few,15,CASSHLDYPPYEQYF,TGTGCCAGCAGCCACCTGGACTATCCACCCTACGAGCAGTACTTC
TRBJ1-1,NA,TRBV2,many,12,CASSREGTEAFF,TGTGCCAGCAGCCGCGAGGGGACTGAAGCTTTCTTT
TRBJ1-2,NA,TRBV6-5,few,14,CASTGRVRTGGYTF,TGTGCCAGCACCGGCCGGGTCAGGACGGGCGGCTACACCTTC
TRBJ2-3,TRBD2,TRBV12-3/TRBV12-4,many,14,CASSFAGGTDTQYF,TGTGCCAGCAGTTTTGCGGGGGGCACAGATACGCAGTATTTT
TRBJ2-1,TRBD2,TRBV9,NA,15,CASTKLAGTYNEQFF,TGTGCCAGCACCAAACTAGCGGGAACCTACAATGAGCAGTTCTTC
TRBJ1-5,NA,TRBV7-8,many,13,CASARDSNQPQHF,TGTGCCAGCGCCCGCGATTCCAATCAGCCCCAGCATTTT
TRBJ2-3,NA,TRBV24-1,NA,14,CATSEHGGTDTQYF,TGTGCCACCAGTGAACATGGAGGCACAGATACGCAGTATTTT